The T cell receptor (beta chain) under discussion was sequenced for a study of cytomegalovirus exposure and HLA in healthy donors. The PCR employed 60 Vbeta primers together with 13 Jbeta primers. Some clones are missing from TCRdb's copy, which holds only in-frame ones; the method was immunoSEQ multiplex PCR. The sample lists approximately 79,000 clones; 78% were seen once. Trimming pared 2 bases from V and 0 bases from J, leaving 16 bases between. This CDR3 comprises 17 residues. From germline, CDR1 is LNHDA and CDR2 SQIVND (reference sequence). The TCR sequence derives from a male donor in good health and CMV-seropositive. The gene calls are TRBV19 and TRBJ1-1, with D unresolved. Sample: PBMCs. CDR3: CASSIMGQARMNTEAFF. CDR3 nucleotides: TGTGCCAGTAGTATAATGGGCCAGGCTCGTATGAACACTGAAGCTTTCTTT. The full variable domain, rest sourced from reference TRBV19 and TRBJ1-1, is DGGITQSPKYLFRKEGQNVTLSCEQNLNHDAMYWYRQDPGQGLRLIYYSQIVNDFQKGDIAEGYSVSREKKESFPLTVTSAQKNPTAFYLCASSIMGQARMNTEAFFGQGTRLTVV.